The 9 T cell receptor beta chains listed next were all sequenced from one sample in a study of T cell responses to AZD1222 COVID-19 vaccine. Sequenced by immunoSEQ multiplex PCR; TCRdb stores in-frame clones only, minus some. The sample includes about 80,000 clones, about 85% seen only once; the top ten take roughly a quarter. The sample here was peripheral blood, taken on day 0 of AZD1222 vaccination. The receptors originated from an adult in good health.

J is TRBJ1-2 and V is TRBV11-2; D unresolved. CDR3 size: 14 residues. In germline, CDR1 is SGHAT, CDR2 FQNNGV. V lost 4 bases, J lost 0 bases, and 9 bases lay in between. The CDR3 bases are TGTGCCAGCAGCTCCCCCAGCTCTAACTATGGCTACACCTTC. Translated, it gives CASSSPSSNYGYTF.

This sequence joins TRBV18 and TRBJ2-5; possibly TRBD2 for D (5 bases). The CDR3 covers 13 residues. Trimming took off 2 bases at V and 2 bases at J, with 6 bases between the two ends. The germline CDR1 and CDR2 sequences are KGHSH and LQKENI. The CDR3 nucleotides are TGTGCCAGCTCACCAAGGGAGCAAGAGACCCAGTACTTC. It specifies CASSPREQETQYF.

The V gene is TRBV9, the J gene TRBJ1-1, with 7 bases aligning to TRBD1. V dropped 4 bases and J dropped 6; count of bases not matched to a gene: 12. The CDR3 runs 15 residues. Germline CDR1 reads SGDLS; CDR2 reads YYNGEE. The CDR3 DNA reads TGTGCCAGCAGCTACAGGGGAACGGTTTTCTCTGAAGCTTTCTTT. It specifies CASSYRGTVFSEAFF.

This sequence joins TRBV19 and TRBJ1-1; D is ambiguous. Trimming pared 6 bases from V and 7 bases from J, leaving 18 bases between. The V gene's germline CDR1 is LNHDA and CDR2 SQIVND (reference sequence). This CDR3 spans 14 amino acids. CDR3 in amino acids: CASRDPMGTDEAFF. For the CDR3, the DNA is TGTGCCAGTAGGGACCCGATGGGAACGGATGAAGCTTTCTTT.

Written as DNA, the CDR3 is TGTGCCAGCGTCGAGACAGCCCAAGAGACCCAGTACTTC. Translation gives CASVETAQETQYF. This rearrangement joins TRBV18 to TRBJ2-5; weak D call: TRBD1 (5 bases). From germline, CDR1 is KGHSH and CDR2 LQKENI. V was cut by 8 bases and J by 1 base, with 11 bases left in between. The CDR3 runs to 13 residues. The whole variable domain, remainder taken from reference TRBV18 and TRBJ2-5, is NAGVMQNPRHLVRRRGQEARLRCSPMKGHSHVYWYRQLPEEGLKFMVYLQKENIIDESGMPKERFSAEFPKEGPSILRIQQVVRGDSAAYFCASVETAQETQYFGPGTRLLVL.

In DNA, the CDR3 is TGTGCCAGCAGTTCTATAGGGTATTCAGGCTACACCTTC. This sequence encodes CASSSIGYSGYTF. The J gene is TRBJ1-2, the V gene TRBV28; D is undetermined. Looked up from germline, CDR1 is MDHEN and CDR2 is SYDVKM. The CDR3 consists of 13 residues. V was pared by 4 bases and J by 8 bases, with 14 bases between.

The chain has TRBV9 and TRBJ1-5; unclear D gene. Germline V gives CDR1 SGDLS, CDR2 YYNGEE. Trimming took 0 bases from V and 4 from J, leaving 2 bases between them. This CDR3 comprises 12 residues. The CDR3 reads CASSVVNQPQHF. The DNA of the CDR3 is TGTGCCAGCAGCGTAGTTAATCAGCCCCAGCATTTT. Complete variable domain (other parts from reference TRBV9 and TRBJ1-5): DSGVTQTPKHLITATGQRVTLRCSPRSGDLSVYWYQQSLDQGLQFLIQYYNGEERAKGNILERFSAQQFPDLHSELNLSSLELGDSALYFCASSVVNQPQHFGDGTRLSIL.

The J gene is TRBJ2-7, the V gene TRBV4-1, with 9 bases matching TRBD2. The CDR3 length is 13 residues. The germline CDR1 and CDR2 sequences are MGHRA and YSYEKL. V shed 4 bases and J 7 bases; nucleotides not matched to a gene: 5. The CDR3 sequence is CASSRIGLAEQYF. The CDR3, as DNA: TGCGCCAGCAGCCGGATCGGACTAGCGGAGCAGTACTTC.

The V gene is TRBV7-6, the J gene TRBJ2-7; 13 bases map to TRBD2. J was trimmed by 5 bases and V by 2 bases; bases with no gene match: 9. Germline V gene data show CDR1 as SGHVS and CDR2 as FNYEAQ. The CDR3 has 17 residues. The CDR3 DNA sequence: TGTGCCAGCAGCTTAAAACTAGCGGGAGGGCCAGAGGACGAGCAGTACTTC. It codes for CASSLKLAGGPEDEQYF.